The clone carrying this T cell receptor beta chain was detected only a few times. The antigen is undetermined. Constant-region reverse primers amplified full-length variable regions, followed by semi-nested Nested Universal Primer A PCR. Each CDR3 protein gets one entry after TCRdb re-called the 5' RACE reads with MiXCR. The sample lists about 62,000 distinct CDR3 sequences, around 30% occurring once. Study conclusions and caveats: Tumor memory CD4+ T cell TCR gene usage clustered with blood and lymph node memory CD4+ cells and lymph node naive CD4+ cells. Greatest tumor Treg TCR overlap was with tumor naive CD4+ cells.

CD25-based Treg depletion was applied to purified naive CD4+ T cells. The sample was tumor-infiltrating naive CD4+ T cells sorted from the breast tumor. Subset specified: naive CD4+ T cells, CD4+CD45RA+CD25-. This clonotype was sampled from a female donor with breast cancer.

The CDR3, as DNA: TGTGCCAGCAATTTCAGCTCGTACACTGAAGCTTTCTTT. Encoded protein: CASNFSSYTEAFF. The V gene is TRBV12-3 or TRBV12-4, the J gene TRBJ1-1; D not resolved. V dropped 7 bases and J dropped 3 bases, with 12 bases sitting between them. The length of the CDR3 is 13 residues.